This T cell receptor beta chain was captured in a study of blood T cell repertoires in COVID-19. As for the study in general: The cDNA or gDNA used as material had been derived from T cells, B-cell-depleted T cells, or PBMCs.

Trimming cost V 4 bases and J 5 bases, with 13 bases left between them. This CDR3 is built from 14 residues. Germline-derived CDR1 and CDR2 are SGHDT and YYEEEE. Profiling relied on immunoSEQ multiplex PCR, and the TCRdb table lists in-frame clones only, not all of them. The table has around 130,000 clones, about 85% seen once; the top ten hold approximately 4.3%. The TCR sequence derives from a human donor in a cohort sampled during active COVID-19. The material sequenced was peripheral blood. The rearrangement joins TRBV5-6 to TRBJ2-1; weak D call: TRBD2 (5 bases). CDR3 protein: CASSPRSGNNEQFF. In nucleotides, the CDR3 is TGTGCCAGCAGCCCCCGGTCGGGAAACAATGAGCAGTTCTTC.